A selection of T cell receptor beta chains follows, all from one sample in a study of persistence of HIV-infected CD4 T cells. Produced via immunoSEQ multiplex PCR; TCRdb's table is partial and in-frame only. The data show 35,000 to 45,000 clones, about nine tenths seen once. No antigens are known for them. Sample: CD4+ T cells sorted from PBMCs after approximately 20-hour stimulation, taken from a patient who received antiretroviral therapy. The receptors were gathered from an adult man with HIV who was CMV-seropositive. The CDR3 runs from the conserved cysteine through the conserved F or W. A D gene is named only where the DNA matches it firmly. The size entry is marked missing in some rows and otherwise reads once, few, many or a size class.

clone size	J gene	V gene	D gene	CDR3 protein	CDR3 DNA
NA	TRBJ2-1	TRBV9	TRBD1	CASSTRDRSSYNEQFF	TGTGCCAGCAGCACCCGGGACAGGAGCTCCTACAATGAGCAGTTCTTC
NA	TRBJ2-3	TRBV27	TRBD2	CASSFEFSGAFPSTDTQYF	TGTGCCAGCAGTTTTGAATTCAGCGGGGCATTCCCTAGCACAGATACGCAGTATTTT
NA	TRBJ1-1	TRBV25-1	NA	CASSEPGQLNTEAFF	TGTGCCAGCAGTGAACCGGGACAATTGAACACTGAAGCTTTCTTT
NA	TRBJ2-7	TRBV2	NA	CASSVLVRNYEQYF	TGTGCCAGCAGTGTTCTGGTCAGGAACTACGAGCAGTACTTC
once	TRBJ2-3	TRBV19	NA	CASSLRGGSGGTDTQYF	TGTGCCAGTAGTCTTAGAGGGGGCTCGGGGGGTACAGATACGCAGTATTTT
once	TRBJ2-7	TRBV29-1	TRBD2	CSVEKREGLEQYF	TGCAGCGTTGAAAAGCGGGAGGGCCTTGAGCAGTACTTC
NA	TRBJ2-1	TRBV3-1/TRBV3-2	TRBD2	CASSQGGTSARHEQFF	TGTGCCAGCAGCCAAGGGGGGACTAGCGCCCGGCATGAGCAGTTCTTC
NA	TRBJ1-5	TRBV7-2	NA	CASSLGRQGNTNQPQHF	TGTGCCAGCAGCTTAGGGCGGCAGGGCAATACCAATCAGCCCCAGCATTTT
NA	TRBJ1-2	TRBV7-8	NA	CATGQGGYTF	TGTGCCACCGGCCAGGGTGGCTACACCTTC
NA	TRBJ2-2	TRBV5-4	TRBD2	CASSSKAGANTGELFF	TGTGCCAGCAGCTCTAAAGCGGGAGCGAACACCGGGGAGCTGTTTTTT
NA	TRBJ1-5	TRBV19	NA	CASSIRGVSNQPQHF	TGTGCCAGTAGTATACGAGGGGTTAGCAATCAGCCCCAGCATTTT
NA	TRBJ2-7	TRBV6-5	TRBD2	CASSPRDPGRYEQYF	TGTGCCAGCAGTCCACGGGACCCCGGGAGGTACGAGCAGTACTTC
few	TRBJ1-1	TRBV3-1/TRBV3-2	NA	CASSQDRAGAEAFF	TGTGCCAGCAGCCAAGATAGGGCCGGGGCTGAAGCTTTCTTT
NA	TRBJ2-3	TRBV24-1	NA	CATARGRGGTQYF	TGTGCCACCGCCAGGGGGAGGGGTGGTACGCAGTATTTT
NA	TRBJ1-1	TRBV4-1	NA	CARKTDTEAFF	TGCGCCAGGAAGACAGACACTGAAGCTTTCTTT
NA	TRBJ1-2	TRBV25-1	NA	CASSELYEPGYTF	TGTGCCAGCAGTGAACTTTATGAGCCCGGCTACACCTTC
NA	TRBJ1-1	TRBV7-8	NA	CASSFSSGEAFF	TGTGCCAGCAGCTTTAGTAGTGGTGAAGCTTTCTTT
NA	TRBJ2-2	TRBV6-6	NA	CASQITGGTGELFF	TGTGCCAGTCAAATCACCGGCGGCACCGGGGAGCTGTTTTTT
NA	TRBJ1-6	TRBV5-1	NA	CASSVRGDSPLHF	TGCGCCAGCAGCGTTAGGGGGGACTCACCCCTCCACTTT
NA	TRBJ1-1	TRBV7-3	TRBD1	CASSGQVNTEAFF	TGTGCCAGCAGCGGACAGGTGAACACTGAAGCTTTCTTT
NA	TRBJ2-1	TRBV2	TRBD1	CASIATGVSNEQFF	TGTGCCAGCATTGCGACAGGGGTGTCCAATGAGCAGTTCTTC
NA	TRBJ2-1	TRBV19	NA	CASSVSGLAKYNEQFF	TGTGCCAGTAGTGTTTCGGGGCTAGCGAAATACAATGAGCAGTTCTTC
NA	TRBJ2-1	TRBV14	NA	CASSQDSGLLDNEQFF	TGTGCCAGCAGCCAGGATAGCGGCCTCCTGGACAATGAGCAGTTCTTC
NA	TRBJ1-2	TRBV4-1	TRBD1	CASSRDRSRVDGYTF	TGCGCCAGCAGCCGGGACAGGTCTCGAGTCGATGGCTACACCTTC
NA	TRBJ1-2	TRBV6-5	NA	CASSLDRLYGYTF	TGTGCCAGCAGTTTAGACAGGCTCTATGGCTACACCTTC
NA	TRBJ2-2	TRBV30	NA	CACTSGSRQTGELFF	TGTGCCTGCACCTCCGGGTCCCGTCAGACCGGGGAGCTGTTTTTT
NA	TRBJ1-2	TRBV2	NA	CASSAEDYGYTF	TGTGCCAGCAGTGCAGAGGACTATGGCTACACCTTC
once	TRBJ1-2	TRBV6-1	NA	CASSISGGRDGYTF	TGTGCCAGCAGCATCAGCGGGGGGCGGGATGGCTACACCTTC
once	TRBJ1-4	TRBV19	NA	CASSTSPGPLNEKLFF	TGTGCCAGTAGTACGAGCCCAGGGCCTCTCAATGAAAAACTGTTTTTT
once	TRBJ1-2	TRBV6-4	NA	CASSGGATMGGYTF	TGTGCCAGCAGTGGTGGGGCGACAATGGGAGGCTACACCTTC
NA	TRBJ2-4	TRBV6-5	TRBD1	CASTRQGEAKNIQYF	TGTGCCAGTACCCGACAGGGGGAAGCCAAAAACATTCAGTACTTC
NA	TRBJ2-1	TRBV24-1	NA	CATSERHNEQFF	TGTGCCACCAGTGAACGCCACAATGAGCAGTTCTTC
few	TRBJ1-6	TRBV2	NA	CASSEWTVNSPLHF	TGTGCCAGCAGTGAGTGGACAGTGAATTCACCCCTCCACTTT
NA	TRBJ2-7	TRBV5-1	TRBD2	CASSRLGGTSGSYEQYF	TGCGCCAGCAGCCGACTTGGCGGGACTAGCGGGAGCTACGAGCAGTACTTC
NA	TRBJ2-1	TRBV7-2	TRBD1	CASSLRDRAYNEQFF	TGTGCCAGCAGTCTCCGGGACAGGGCCTACAATGAGCAGTTCTTC
NA	TRBJ1-2	TRBV28	TRBD1	CASSTSGTGDYGYTF	TGTGCCAGCAGTACAAGCGGGACAGGGGACTATGGCTACACCTTC
NA	TRBJ1-1	TRBV7-3	NA	CASSLNWEVNTEAFF	TGTGCCAGCAGCTTAAATTGGGAGGTGAACACTGAAGCTTTCTTT
NA	TRBJ2-2	TRBV4-1	NA	CASSQEGGAGSVTGELFF	TGCGCCAGCAGCCAAGAAGGAGGGGCGGGGAGCGTCACCGGGGAGCTGTTTTTT
NA	TRBJ2-7	TRBV18	TRBD1	CASSPPIGQGYEQYF	TGTGCCAGCTCACCGCCAATCGGACAGGGCTACGAGCAGTACTTC
few	TRBJ2-3	TRBV6-5	TRBD1	CASSRRTGGTDTQYF	TGTGCCAGCAGTAGAAGGACAGGGGGGACAGATACGCAGTATTTT
once	TRBJ1-2	TRBV9	NA	CASSVGPSRWTNYGYTF	TGTGCCAGCAGCGTAGGCCCCTCCCGTTGGACAAACTATGGCTACACCTTC
NA	TRBJ1-5	TRBV19	TRBD1	CASRAGTGGSGNQPQHF	TGTGCCAGTAGAGCCGGGACAGGGGGCTCGGGCAATCAGCCCCAGCATTTT
NA	TRBJ2-5	TRBV9	NA	CASSVAGLQEETQYF	TGTGCCAGCAGCGTAGCTGGCCTGCAGGAAGAGACCCAGTACTTC